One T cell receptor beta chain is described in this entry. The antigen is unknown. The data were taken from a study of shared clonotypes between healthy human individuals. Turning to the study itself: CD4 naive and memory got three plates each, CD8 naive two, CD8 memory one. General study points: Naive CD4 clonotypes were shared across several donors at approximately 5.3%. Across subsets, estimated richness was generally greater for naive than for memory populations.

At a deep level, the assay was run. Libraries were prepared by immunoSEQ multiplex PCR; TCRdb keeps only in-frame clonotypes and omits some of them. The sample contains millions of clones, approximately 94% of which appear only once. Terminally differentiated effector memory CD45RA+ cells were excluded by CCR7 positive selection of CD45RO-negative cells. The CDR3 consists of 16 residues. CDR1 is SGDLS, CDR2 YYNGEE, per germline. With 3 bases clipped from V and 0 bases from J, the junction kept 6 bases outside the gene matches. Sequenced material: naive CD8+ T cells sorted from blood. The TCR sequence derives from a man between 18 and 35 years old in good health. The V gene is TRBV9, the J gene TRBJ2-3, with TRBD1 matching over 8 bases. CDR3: CASSGTGGASTDTQYF. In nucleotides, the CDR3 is TGTGCCAGCAGCGGCACAGGGGGAGCGAGCACAGATACGCAGTATTTT.